Each of the 5 T cell receptor beta chains below was sequenced from the same sample in a study of lymphopenia after photon versus proton radiotherapy. Some clones are missing from TCRdb's copy, which holds only in-frame ones; the method was immunoSEQ multiplex PCR. The sample comprises roughly 15,000 clones, 70% to 90% of which are singletons, and 11% rests with the top ten. The source was peripheral blood, collected from a patient treated with proton-based radiotherapy. These receptors were taken from a man aged 70-80 years with pancreatic cancer.

This sequence joins TRBV5-6 and TRBJ1-5; 7 bases match TRBD1. The CDR3 is made up of 15 amino acids. Germline V gives CDR1 SGHDT, CDR2 YYEEEE. Trimming removed 5 bases from V and 3 bases from J; junction bases left unmatched: 8. The CDR3 sequence is CASRKFDRDNQPQHF. The DNA of the CDR3 is TGTGCCAGCAGGAAATTTGACAGGGACAATCAGCCCCAGCATTTT.

This clone has more than one count but fewer than ten. The DNA for the CDR3 is TGTGCCAGCAGCCCCCAAGGAGGAAATCAGCCCCAGCATTTT. Translating gives CASSPQGGNQPQHF. The rearrangement joins TRBV7-9 to TRBJ1-5; D gene unclear. Germline CDR1 SEHNR, CDR2 FQNEAQ (reference sequence). The CDR3 is made up of 14 amino acids. Trimming cost V 5 bases and J 4 bases, with 12 bases left between them.

V gene TRBV7-2 combines with J gene TRBJ1-3, with TRBD1 matching over 7 bases. V dropped 5 bases and J dropped 3; count of bases not matched to a gene: 4. Germline lookup yields CDR1 SGHTA and CDR2 FQGNSA. This CDR3 is 14 amino acids long. In DNA, the CDR3 is TGTGCCAGCAGCACGGGACAGATTGGAAACACCATATATTTT. Protein product: CASSTGQIGNTIYF.

This CDR3 reads CASSFGGPLNEQFF. The DNA of the CDR3 is TGTGCCAGCAGCTTCGGGGGCCCCCTCAATGAGCAGTTCTTC. The rearrangement links TRBV7-3 to TRBJ2-1; either TRBD1 or TRBD2 may fit D (6 bases each). V was cut by 3 bases and J by 6 bases, with 12 bases left in between. Germline-derived CDR1 and CDR2 are SGHTA and FQGTGA. The CDR3 length is 14 residues.

This chain connects TRBV18 to TRBJ2-3; 8 bases map to TRBD1. Germline V gene sequence: CDR1 KGHSH, CDR2 LQKENI. The CDR3 covers 15 residues. V shed 4 bases and J 4 bases; nucleotides not matched to a gene: 7. CDR3 sequence: CASSLGQGTSDTQYF. CDR3 nucleotide sequence: TGTGCCAGCTCACTAGGACAGGGAACATCAGATACGCAGTATTTT. Supplemented by reference TRBV18 and TRBJ2-3, the full variable domain reads NAGVMQNPRHLVRRRGQEARLRCSPMKGHSHVYWYRQLPEEGLKFMVYLQKENIIDESGMPKERFSAEFPKEGPSILRIQQVVRGDSAAYFCASSLGQGTSDTQYFGPGTRLTVL.